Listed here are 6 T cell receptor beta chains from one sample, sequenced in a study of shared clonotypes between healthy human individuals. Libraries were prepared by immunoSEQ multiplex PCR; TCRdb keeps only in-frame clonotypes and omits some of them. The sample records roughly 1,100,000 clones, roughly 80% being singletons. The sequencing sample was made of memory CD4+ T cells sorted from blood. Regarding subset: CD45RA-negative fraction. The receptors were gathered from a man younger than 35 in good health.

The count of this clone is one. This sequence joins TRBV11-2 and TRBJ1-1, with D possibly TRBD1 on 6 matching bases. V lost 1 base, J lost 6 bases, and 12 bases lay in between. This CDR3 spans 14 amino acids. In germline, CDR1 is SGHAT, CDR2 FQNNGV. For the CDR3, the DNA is TGTGCCAGCAGCTTAGGTCACAGGGAGGCTGAAGCTTTCTTT. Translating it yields CASSLGHREAEAFF.

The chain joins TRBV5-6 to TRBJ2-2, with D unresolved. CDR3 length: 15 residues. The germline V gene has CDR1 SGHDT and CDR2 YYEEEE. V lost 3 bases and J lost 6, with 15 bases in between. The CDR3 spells CASSSSSYGAGELFF. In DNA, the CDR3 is TGTGCCAGCAGCTCTTCCTCTTATGGCGCCGGGGAGCTGTTTTTT.

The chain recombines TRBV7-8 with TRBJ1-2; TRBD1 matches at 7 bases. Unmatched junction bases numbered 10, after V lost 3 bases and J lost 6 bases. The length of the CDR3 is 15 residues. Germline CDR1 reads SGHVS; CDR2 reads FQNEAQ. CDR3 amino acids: CASSFRDSIDNGYTF. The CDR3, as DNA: TGTGCCAGCAGCTTCCGGGACAGTATTGATAATGGCTACACCTTC.

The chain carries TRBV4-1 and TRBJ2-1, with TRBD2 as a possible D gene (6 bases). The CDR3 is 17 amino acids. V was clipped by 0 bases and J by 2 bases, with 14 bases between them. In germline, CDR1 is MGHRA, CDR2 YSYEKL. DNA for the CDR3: TGCGCCAGCAGCCAAGACCGACGCGGGGCAGCCTACAATGAGCAGTTCTTC. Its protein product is CASSQDRRGAAYNEQFF.

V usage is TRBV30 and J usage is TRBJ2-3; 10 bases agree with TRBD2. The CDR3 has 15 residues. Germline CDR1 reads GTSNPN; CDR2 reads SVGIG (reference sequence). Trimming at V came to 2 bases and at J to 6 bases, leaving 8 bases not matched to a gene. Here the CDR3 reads CAWSPGAGGQDTQYF. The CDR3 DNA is TGTGCCTGGAGTCCGGGAGCGGGGGGGCAGGATACGCAGTATTTT.

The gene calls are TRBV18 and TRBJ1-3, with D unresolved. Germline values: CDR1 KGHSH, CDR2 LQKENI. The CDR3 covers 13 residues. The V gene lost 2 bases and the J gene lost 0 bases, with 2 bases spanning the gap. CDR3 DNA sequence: TGTGCCAGCTCACCAGCCTCTGGAAACACCATATATTTT. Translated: CASSPASGNTIYF.